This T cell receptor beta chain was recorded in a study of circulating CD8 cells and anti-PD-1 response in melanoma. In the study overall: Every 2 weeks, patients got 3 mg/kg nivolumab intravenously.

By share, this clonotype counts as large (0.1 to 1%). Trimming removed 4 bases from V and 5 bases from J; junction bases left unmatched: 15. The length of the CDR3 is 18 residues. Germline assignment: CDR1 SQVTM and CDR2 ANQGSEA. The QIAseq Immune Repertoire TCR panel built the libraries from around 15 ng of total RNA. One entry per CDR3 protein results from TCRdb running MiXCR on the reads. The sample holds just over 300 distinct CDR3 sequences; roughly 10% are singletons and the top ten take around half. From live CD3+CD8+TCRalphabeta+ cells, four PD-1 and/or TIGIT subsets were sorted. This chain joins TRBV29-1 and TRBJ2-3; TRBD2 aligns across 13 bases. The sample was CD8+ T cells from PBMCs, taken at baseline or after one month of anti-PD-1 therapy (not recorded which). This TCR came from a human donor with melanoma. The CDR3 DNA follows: TGCAGCGTTGCTGAAACTAGCGGGGGGGCCATGGGTAGAGATACGCAGTATTTT. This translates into CSVAETSGGAMGRDTQYF.